These T cell receptor beta chains were read from a single sample in a study of blood T cell repertoires in COVID-19. Assay used: immunoSEQ multiplex PCR; TCRdb lists only in-frame clones, some missing. The profile shows about 200,000 clones, under 90% of them singletons. Sequencing was performed on peripheral blood. These receptor sequences come from a man of 80 years or more with acute or convalescent COVID-19. The CDR3 runs from the conserved cysteine through the conserved F or W. Each record gives: clone size, D gene, V gene, J gene, CDR3 protein, CDR3 DNA. A D gene is named only where the DNA matches it firmly. Size tells how often a clone was seen (once, few, many) or the class of an expanded clone, and some rows leave it out.

.,.,TRBV27,TRBJ1-5,CASSLTSYQPQHF,TGTGCCAGCAGTTTGACAAGTTATCAGCCCCAGCATTTT
.,.,TRBV18,TRBJ1-1,CASSQGDLAFF,TGTGCCAGCTCGCAAGGGGACTTGGCTTTCTTT
.,.,TRBV5-1,TRBJ2-3,CASSSAGTDTQYF,TGCGCCAGCAGCTCCGCGGGCACAGATACGCAGTATTTT
.,.,TRBV11-2,TRBJ1-4,CASSLGQEKLFF,TGTGCCAGCAGCTTAGGGCAGGAAAAACTGTTTTTT
.,TRBD1,TRBV15,TRBJ2-5,CATSIGQGSQETQYF,TGTGCCACCAGCATTGGACAGGGTAGCCAAGAGACCCAGTACTTC
.,.,TRBV28,TRBJ1-6,CASSLQTSPLHF,TGTGCCAGCAGTTTACAGACATCACCCCTCCACTTT
.,TRBD2,TRBV24-1,TRBJ2-1,CATSDAAGLAANSYNEQFF,TGTGCCACCAGTGACGCAGCGGGACTAGCGGCTAACTCCTACAATGAGCAGTTCTTC
few,.,TRBV19,TRBJ2-1,CASSLGGHNEQFF,TGTGCCAGTAGTTTGGGCGGGCACAATGAGCAGTTCTTC
.,TRBD1,TRBV6-5,TRBJ2-7,CASSYLDRENEQYF,TGTGCCAGCAGTTACTTGGACAGGGAAAACGAGCAGTACTTC
.,.,TRBV6-5,TRBJ1-2,CASSYGGNGYTF,TGTGCCAGCAGTTATGGGGGGAACGGCTACACCTTC